This T cell receptor beta chain appears in the sequencing data of a study of post-analysis software for immune sequencing data. Study-level results: Higher frequency in patients than in controls was seen for roughly five TRBV segments, with TRBV5-6, TRBV5-1 and TRBV20-1 among them.

The CDR3 has 14 amino acids. Trimming removed 2 bases from V and 2 bases from J, with 10 bases in between. In germline, CDR1 is SQVTM, CDR2 ANQGSEA. This clonotype appeared a few times. Its target is not known. Each TCR beta cDNA library carried unique molecular identifiers. TCRdb passed the PCR reads through MiXCR, listing each CDR3 protein once. The profile shows about 770,000 distinct CDR3 sequences, 46% of them singletons. This TCR derives from a girl aged 5-17 years with multiple sclerosis. The specimen was blood. The chain combines TRBV29-1 with TRBJ2-1, with D maybe TRBD2 (5 bases). Here the CDR3 reads CSVELAFPYNEQFF. DNA of the CDR3: TGCAGCGTTGAACTAGCATTTCCCTACAATGAGCAGTTCTTC.